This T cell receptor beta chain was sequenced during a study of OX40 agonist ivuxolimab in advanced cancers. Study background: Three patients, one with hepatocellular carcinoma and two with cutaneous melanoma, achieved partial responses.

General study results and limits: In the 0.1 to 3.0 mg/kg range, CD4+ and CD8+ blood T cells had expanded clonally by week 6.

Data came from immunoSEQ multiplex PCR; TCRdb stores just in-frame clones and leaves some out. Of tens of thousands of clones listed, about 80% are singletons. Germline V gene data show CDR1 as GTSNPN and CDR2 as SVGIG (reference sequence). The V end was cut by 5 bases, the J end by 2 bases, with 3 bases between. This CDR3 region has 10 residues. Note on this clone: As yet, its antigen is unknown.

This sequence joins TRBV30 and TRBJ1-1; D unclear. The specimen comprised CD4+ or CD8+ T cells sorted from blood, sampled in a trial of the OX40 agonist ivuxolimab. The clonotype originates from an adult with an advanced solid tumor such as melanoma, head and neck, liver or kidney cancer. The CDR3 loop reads CAWGNTEAFF. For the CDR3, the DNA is TGTGCCTGGGGTAACACTGAAGCTTTCTTT.